Below, one T cell receptor beta chain is given with its context. The antigen remains unidentified. The source of the sample is a study of response to subunit inactivated influenza vaccine. Points from the study as a whole: Authors suggested few new T cells are recruited by each seasonal influenza vaccination.

Germline V gene lookup returns CDR1 MNHEY and CDR2 SMNVEV (reference sequence). With 4 bases clipped from V and 4 bases from J, the junction kept 10 bases outside the gene matches. The CDR3 spans 15 residues. One entry per CDR3 protein, called by TCRdb with MiXCR from the RT-PCR reads. The data show 500,000 to 550,000 distinct CDR3 sequences, with about 8% seen just once and 10% to 15% held by the top ten. The receptor was derived from a man aged 50 to 75 who received an inactivated influenza vaccine. The rearrangement joins TRBV27 to TRBJ2-7, with 7 bases lining up with TRBD1. The material sequenced was PBMCs from blood, taken roughly 24 months after vaccination. CDR3 protein: CASSSPARGFYEQYF. CDR3 coding DNA: TGTGCCAGCAGTTCCCCCGCCAGGGGGTTTTACGAGCAGTACTTC.